The rows below give T cell receptor beta chains drawn from one sample of a study of radiotherapy plus CTLA-4 blockade in lung cancer. Using immunoSEQ multiplex PCR, the repertoire was profiled, and TCRdb retains in-frame clones only, with some absent. The sample has just over 14,000 clones, about 71% seen once. The specimen comprised peripheral blood, sampled from a patient treated with radiotherapy plus ipilimumab. The receptors were gathered from a human donor with non-small cell lung cancer whose response to radiotherapy plus ipilimumab could not be evaluated. Both conserved end residues are part of each CDR3. D genes are given only for firm matches. Clone sizes are given selectively: once, few, many, or a class where the clone is expanded.

D gene: TRBD2
J gene: TRBJ2-2
V gene: TRBV5-4
clone size: medium-sized
CDR3 length: 16
CDR3 protein: CASSTGGRANTGELFF
CDR3 DNA: TGTGCCAGCAGTACGGGGGGGCGGGCGAACACCGGGGAGCTGTTTTTT

D gene: TRBD1
J gene: TRBJ1-2
V gene: TRBV30
clone size: -
CDR3 length: 14
CDR3 protein: CAWHSRTGTYGYTF
CDR3 DNA: TGTGCCTGGCATTCTCGGACAGGGACTTATGGCTACACCTTC

D gene: -
J gene: TRBJ1-4
V gene: TRBV5-1
clone size: -
CDR3 length: 15
CDR3 protein: CASSLTGLKSEKLFF
CDR3 DNA: TGCGCCAGCAGCTTGACAGGGTTGAAGAGTGAAAAACTGTTTTTT

D gene: -
J gene: TRBJ2-6
V gene: TRBV5-4
clone size: -
CDR3 length: 19
CDR3 protein: CASSLRGSASISGANVLTF
CDR3 DNA: TGTGCCAGCAGCTTGAGAGGGTCAGCTAGTATCTCTGGGGCCAACGTCCTGACTTTC

D gene: -
J gene: TRBJ2-7
V gene: TRBV7-9
clone size: -
CDR3 length: 15
CDR3 protein: CASSFPSEGRYEQYF
CDR3 DNA: TGTGCCAGCAGCTTCCCTAGCGAGGGCCGCTACGAGCAGTACTTC

D gene: -
J gene: TRBJ2-5
V gene: TRBV18
clone size: few
CDR3 length: 14
CDR3 protein: CASSPREAQETQYF
CDR3 DNA: TGTGCCAGCTCCCCCCGGGAAGCCCAAGAGACCCAGTACTTC

D gene: -
J gene: TRBJ2-2
V gene: TRBV7-2
clone size: -
CDR3 length: 16
CDR3 protein: CASSLVSGVPTGELFF
CDR3 DNA: TGTGCCAGCAGCTTAGTCTCGGGGGTTCCCACCGGGGAGCTGTTTTTT

D gene: -
J gene: TRBJ1-4
V gene: TRBV28
clone size: -
CDR3 length: 13
CDR3 protein: CASSLSSGKLLFF
CDR3 DNA: TGTGCCAGCAGTTTATCGTCAGGGAAGTTGCTGTTTTTT

D gene: -
J gene: TRBJ1-5
V gene: TRBV11-2
clone size: once
CDR3 length: 16
CDR3 protein: CASSLQKGGTDQPQHF
CDR3 DNA: TGTGCCAGCAGCTTGCAAAAGGGGGGGACCGATCAGCCCCAGCATTTT

D gene: TRBD1
J gene: TRBJ2-3
V gene: TRBV5-1
clone size: -
CDR3 length: 17
CDR3 protein: CASSPNLGTGTLNTQYF
CDR3 DNA: TGCGCCAGCAGCCCCAACCTGGGGACAGGGACGTTGAATACGCAGTATTTT

D gene: TRBD1
J gene: TRBJ1-5
V gene: TRBV2
clone size: -
CDR3 length: 15
CDR3 protein: CASWESGGPNQPQHF
CDR3 DNA: TGTGCCAGCTGGGAGTCAGGGGGCCCAAATCAGCCCCAGCATTTT

D gene: -
J gene: TRBJ1-5
V gene: TRBV7-9
clone size: few
CDR3 length: 17
CDR3 protein: CASSLGSLAVGNQPQHF
CDR3 DNA: TGTGCCAGCAGCTTAGGGTCCTTGGCCGTGGGCAATCAGCCCCAGCATTTT

D gene: -
J gene: TRBJ2-7
V gene: TRBV5-1
clone size: -
CDR3 length: 11
CDR3 protein: CASSLGHEQYF
CDR3 DNA: TGCGCCAGCAGCTTGGGACACGAGCAGTACTTC

D gene: -
J gene: TRBJ2-6
V gene: TRBV7-2
clone size: once
CDR3 length: 15
CDR3 protein: CASTPGGSGANVLTF
CDR3 DNA: TGTGCCAGCACCCCCGGGGGCTCTGGGGCCAACGTCCTGACTTTC

D gene: -
J gene: TRBJ1-4
V gene: TRBV4-1
clone size: -
CDR3 length: 11
CDR3 protein: CASSQERKLFF
CDR3 DNA: TGCGCCAGCAGCCAAGAGCGGAAACTGTTTTTT

D gene: TRBD1
J gene: TRBJ1-2
V gene: TRBV5-1
clone size: -
CDR3 length: 15
CDR3 protein: CASSSPPGQGDGYTF
CDR3 DNA: TGCGCCAGCAGCTCCCCCCCGGGACAGGGAGATGGCTACACCTTC

D gene: -
J gene: TRBJ1-2
V gene: TRBV7-2
clone size: -
CDR3 length: 15
CDR3 protein: CASSLALTTLKGYTF
CDR3 DNA: TGTGCCAGCAGCTTAGCGCTAACCACTCTTAAGGGCTACACCTTC

D gene: -
J gene: TRBJ1-3
V gene: TRBV29-1
clone size: -
CDR3 length: 13
CDR3 protein: CSVAAGAGNTIYF
CDR3 DNA: TGCAGCGTTGCGGCAGGGGCTGGAAACACCATATATTTT

D gene: TRBD2
J gene: TRBJ2-1
V gene: TRBV5-1
clone size: -
CDR3 length: 16
CDR3 protein: CASSRELAGGYNEQFF
CDR3 DNA: TGCGCCAGCAGCCGAGAGCTAGCGGGGGGATACAATGAGCAGTTCTTC

D gene: -
J gene: TRBJ1-4
V gene: TRBV5-6
clone size: -
CDR3 length: 16
CDR3 protein: CASSATGGGVNEKLFF
CDR3 DNA: TGTGCCAGCAGCGCAACCGGTGGGGGGGTCAATGAAAAACTGTTTTTT

D gene: -
J gene: TRBJ1-1
V gene: TRBV19
clone size: -
CDR3 length: 13
CDR3 protein: CASTRVGGTEAFF
CDR3 DNA: TGTGCCAGTACGCGGGTAGGAGGCACTGAAGCTTTCTTT